The rows below give T cell receptor beta chains drawn from one sample of a study of blood T cell repertoires in COVID-19. Generated by immunoSEQ multiplex PCR, the TCRdb table keeps only in-frame clones and is missing some. The data contain 55,000 to 80,000 clones, approximately 80% of them singletons. The source material was peripheral blood. The receptors here all came from a woman of 80 years or more with active or convalescent COVID-19. Both conserved end residues are part of each CDR3.

TRBV6-1 | CASSEAGASGEGEFF
TRBV14 | CASSQTTGLGYTF
TRBV19 | CASSADRGHIEKLFF
TRBV19 | CASSLTDAYEQYF
TRBV5-1 | CASSFRREDYGYTF
TRBV20-1 | CSASFSGTGGTNQPQHF
TRBV4-1 | CASSQGTIQAYEQYF
TRBV2 | CASSLVPGQGRATNEKLFF
TRBV6-5 | CASSWAGNGYTF
TRBV5-1 | CASSFRDRAPMNTEAFF
TRBV10-3 | CAISARESGKLFF
TRBV5-1 | CASSVHSNQPQHF
TRBV29-1 | CSVGHGVYEQYF
TRBV7-9 | CASSPTFIGNTEAFF